This T cell receptor (beta chain) was profiled in a study of blood T cell repertoires in COVID-19. Across the study: The cDNA or gDNA used as material had been derived from T cells, B-cell-depleted T cells, or PBMCs.

As originally analysed: Reference gene primers were amplified, and this amplification served to estimate nucleated cell counts. Assay used: immunoSEQ multiplex PCR; TCRdb lists only in-frame clones, some missing. The V and J calls and clone size are taken from that table; D and trimming were inferred from the DNA. The sample shows 70,000 or so clones, about 86% of them seen only once. A few counts support this clone. The sample comprised peripheral blood. The receptor's source is a man between 40 and 49 years old with COVID-19, enrolled during active disease.

The CDR3 DNA follows: TGTGCCAGCAGGGACAGGGCGAATCAGCCCCAGCATTTT. As protein: CASRDRANQPQHF. The chain employs TRBV6-5 and TRBJ1-5; TRBD1 aligns across 8 bases. There are 13 residues in the CDR3. Germline V gene sequence: CDR1 MNHEY, CDR2 SVGAGI. V lost 6 bases to trimming and J lost 4 bases; unmatched junction nucleotides: 2.